This T cell receptor beta chain was documented in a study of CD8 T cells in Susac syndrome (dated by TCRdb to about 2019). About the investigation overall: The study used repertoire sequencing to test whether antigen drove CD8+ T cell activation and differentiation in Susac syndrome. The clonality of the CD8+ T cell repertoire was compared across more than 9 healthy donors, roughly 14 Susac syndrome patients and roughly 15 multiple sclerosis patients.

The germline V gene gives CDR1 as MGHDK and CDR2 as SYGVNS. Deletion took 5 bases off V and 6 bases off J, with a span of 11 bases between the germline ends. The CDR3 holds 13 amino acids from the cysteine to the phenylalanine. The CDR3 DNA has 39 bases and is translated from base 1. RNA was extracted using the RNeasy kit, and about 0.5 to 1 ug of the RNA was reverse transcribed with random hexamers. TCR beta CDR3 regions were amplified with the immunoSEQ multiplex PCR assay covering 54 Vbeta and 13 Jbeta segments. Bias from PCR amplification was corrected by using a synthetic template baseline for primer optimization and for computational correction. The study's own analysis went as follows. Reads were annotated to V, D and J genes per IMGT and analyzed with immunoSEQ Analyzer, keeping only productive sequences. Clonality was calculated as one minus the Shannon entropy normalized by log2 of the number of productive unique sequences. For each patient and control, public and private clones were evaluated among the 100 most prevalent clones. Susac-specific clones were defined as absent from healthy and MS cohorts, around 970 published viral clones and other ImmuneACCESS disease sequences. TCRdb trimmed the raw reads at Q25, called clones with MiXCR and kept productive beta chains. Entries that share a CDR3 protein sequence are merged under the most common genes and DNA. These V and J calls rely on TCRdb rather than the paper's analysis. The sample data list fewer than 150,000 distinct CDR3 sequences, and over 85% of these were observed just once. The top ten clones comprise 0.25% to 0.3% of the sample.

The paper's findings and limits, for the study overall: The study acknowledged that relatively few individuals were included in the TCR sequencing and HLA analysis.

Peripheral blood CD8+ and CD4+ T cells from healthy donors, Susac syndrome patients and multiple sclerosis patients were profiled using high-throughput TCR beta sequencing. Healthy donors were age- and sex-matched controls. CD8+ TEMRA cells were enriched by FACS, while bulk CD8+ and CD4+ T cells were purified by magnetic negative isolation. Blood was collected in EDTA tubes and processed within 24 hours, with PBMCs isolated through density gradient centrifugation. PBMCs intended for TCR sequencing were cryopreserved in liquid nitrogen and were subsequently thawed in a 37 degrees C water bath. Purity of sorted or isolated CD4+, CD8+ and CD8+ TEMRA cells was at least 90%. On this clonotype: Its antigen is still unknown. Base qualities are not at hand, and no much larger clone is one base apart.

This sequence originates from a human donor in good health. What was sequenced was CD8+ T cells from PBMCs. The sequence joins TRBV25-1 to TRBJ1-5; the D gene identity is not certain. At the DNA level, the sequence is TGTGCCAGCAGTCAGAGTCCTGGTCAGCCCCAGCATTTT. Protein translation: CASSQSPGQPQHF.